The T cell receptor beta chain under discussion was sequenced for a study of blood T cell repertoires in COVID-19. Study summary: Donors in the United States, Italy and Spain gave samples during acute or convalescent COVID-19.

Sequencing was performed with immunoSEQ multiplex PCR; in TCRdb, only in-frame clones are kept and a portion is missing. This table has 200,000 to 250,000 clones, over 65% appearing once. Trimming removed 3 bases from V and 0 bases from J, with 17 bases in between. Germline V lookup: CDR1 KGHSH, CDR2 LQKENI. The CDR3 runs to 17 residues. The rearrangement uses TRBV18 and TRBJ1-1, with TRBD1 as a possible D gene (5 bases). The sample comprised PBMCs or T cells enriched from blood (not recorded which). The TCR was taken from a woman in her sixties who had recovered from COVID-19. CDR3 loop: CASSPLGVGLMNTEAFF. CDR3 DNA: TGTGCCAGCTCACCCCTAGGGGTGGGGTTGATGAACACTGAAGCTTTCTTT. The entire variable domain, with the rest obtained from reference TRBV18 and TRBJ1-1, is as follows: NAGVMQNPRHLVRRRGQEARLRCSPMKGHSHVYWYRQLPEEGLKFMVYLQKENIIDESGMPKERFSAEFPKEGPSILRIQQVVRGDSAAYFCASSPLGVGLMNTEAFFGQGTRLTVV.